Following are 5 T cell receptor beta chains from one sample sequenced in a study of OX40 agonist ivuxolimab in advanced cancers. The data were produced by immunoSEQ multiplex PCR, yet TCRdb's version contains in-frame clones alone and is incomplete. The repertoire holds some 46,000 clones, with around 90% as singletons. This specimen consisted of CD4+ or CD8+ T cells sorted from blood, obtained in a trial of the OX40 agonist ivuxolimab. Every receptor here comes from an adult with an advanced solid tumor such as melanoma, head and neck, liver or kidney cancer.

The CDR3 region is CASSLGGGSNTGELFF. The CDR3 DNA sequence: TGTGCCAGCAGCTTAGGCGGGGGGTCGAACACCGGGGAGCTGTTTTTT. V and J are TRBV5-4 and TRBJ2-2, with TRBD2 matching 8 bases. V lost 2 bases, J lost 0 bases, and 3 bases stayed unmatched. Germline-derived CDR1 and CDR2 are SGHNT and YYREEE (reference sequence). The CDR3 runs to 16 residues.

The chain combines TRBV4-1 with TRBJ2-7; 10 bases are shared with TRBD1. CDR3 length: 15 amino acids. Germline CDR1 MGHRA, CDR2 YSYEKL. Trimming removed 4 bases from V and 3 bases from J; junction bases left unmatched: 6. The CDR3 DNA sequence: TGCGCCAGCAGCCGAGGGACAGGGGCCTTCTACGAGCAGTACTTC. Translation: CASSRGTGAFYEQYF.

CDR3: CAWSPRAREMGQFF. DNA for the CDR3: TGTGCCTGGAGTCCCCGGGCCCGAGAAATGGGGCAGTTCTTC. This rearrangement joins TRBV30 to TRBJ2-1; D remains ambiguous. Between the trimmed V and J ends, which lost 2 bases and 12 bases, there was a span of 20 bases. Germline CDR1 GTSNPN, CDR2 SVGIG (reference sequence). The CDR3 is made up of 14 amino acids.

This chain uses TRBV19 with TRBJ1-1; D ambiguous. The CDR3 is 13 amino acids. Looked up from germline, CDR1 is LNHDA and CDR2 is SQIVND (reference sequence). Deletions cut 7 bases from V and 1 base from J, with 10 bases between. The CDR3 DNA reads TGTGCCAGTACCCAAGGAGGGAACACTGAAGCTTTCTTT. It specifies CASTQGGNTEAFF.

The CDR3 DNA reads as TGTGCCAGCAGCTTATCTGCGGTCTCCTACAATGAGCAGTTCTTC. Its translation: CASSLSAVSYNEQFF. The chain employs TRBV11-2 and TRBJ2-1; D gene ambiguous. This CDR3 is built from 15 residues. V lost 2 bases and J 0 bases, leaving 8 bases between the germline ends. CDR1 and CDR2 from the germline V gene are SGHAT and FQNNGV.